This record looks at one T cell receptor (beta chain) sequence and its context. This sample is part of a study of breast tumors, draining lymph nodes, adjacent tissues. From the multiplex PCR reads, TCRdb called clonotypes with MiXCR, one entry per CDR3 protein. This sample carries over 15,000 distinct CDR3 sequences, around 50% of them seen once, and the ten largest clones take 16%. The germline gives CDR1 MNHEY, CDR2 SVGAGI. Between the trimmed V and J ends, which lost 9 bases and 6 bases, there was a span of 14 bases. This CDR3 region has 12 residues. The clonotype originates from a female donor with breast cancer. Some clones in this sample may be carry-over from other donors' samples. Sequenced: tumor-adjacent breast tissue. The J gene is TRBJ1-1, the V gene TRBV6-5; possibly TRBD1 for D (6 bases). CDR3 nucleotides: TGTGCCAGTAAGGGGGTAAATGCTGAAGCTTTCTTT. Amino acid sequence: CASKGVNAEAFF.